This section outlines one TCR beta chain sequence together with its context. Sequencing involved patients with CD8+CD57+ cell expansion previously shown by flow cytometry. Genomic DNA served as template for TCR beta VDJ and CDR3 profiling. Each CDR3 protein gets one entry after TCRdb re-called the reads with MiXCR. In the table there are about 41,000 distinct CDR3 sequences, 60% to 70% of which are singletons. Looked up from germline, CDR1 is DFQATT and CDR2 is SNEGSKA (reference sequence). The V and J ends lost 1 base and 5 bases respectively, with 12 bases between them. CDR3 length equals 14 residues. The data stem from a study of CD8+CD57+ T cells in acquired aplastic anemia.

This receptor was taken from a human donor with aplastic anemia. The chain has TRBV20-1 and TRBJ2-1; D possibly corresponds to TRBD1 (5 bases). Material: sorted CD4+, CD8+, or CD8+CD57+ T cells (not recorded which) from PBMCs. CDR3 nucleotide sequence: TGCAGTGCTAGAGGGTACCCCAGGGACAATGAGCAGTTCTTC. Protein: CSARGYPRDNEQFF.